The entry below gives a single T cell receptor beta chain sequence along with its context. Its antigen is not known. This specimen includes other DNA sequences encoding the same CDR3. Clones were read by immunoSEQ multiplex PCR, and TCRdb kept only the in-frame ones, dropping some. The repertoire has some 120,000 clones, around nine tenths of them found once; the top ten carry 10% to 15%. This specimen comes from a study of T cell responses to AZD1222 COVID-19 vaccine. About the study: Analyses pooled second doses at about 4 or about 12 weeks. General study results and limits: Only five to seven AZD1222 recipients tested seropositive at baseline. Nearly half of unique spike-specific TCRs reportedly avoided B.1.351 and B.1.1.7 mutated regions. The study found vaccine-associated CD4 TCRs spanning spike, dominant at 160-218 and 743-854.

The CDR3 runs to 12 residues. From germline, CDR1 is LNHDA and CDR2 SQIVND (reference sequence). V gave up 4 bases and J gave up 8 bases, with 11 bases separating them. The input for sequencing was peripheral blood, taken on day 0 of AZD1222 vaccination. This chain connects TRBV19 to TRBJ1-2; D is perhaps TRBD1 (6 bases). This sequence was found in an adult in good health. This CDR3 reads CASSNTGYGYTF. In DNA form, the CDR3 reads TGTGCCAGTAGTAATACAGGGTACGGCTACACCTTC. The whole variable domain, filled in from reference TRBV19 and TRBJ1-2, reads DGGITQSPKYLFRKEGQNVTLSCEQNLNHDAMYWYRQDPGQGLRLIYYSQIVNDFQKGDIAEGYSVSREKKESFPLTVTSAQKNPTAFYLCASSNTGYGYTFGSGTRLTVV.